This T cell receptor beta chain was obtained from a study of cytomegalovirus exposure and HLA in healthy donors. Study-wide results and caveats: Another analysis was done later, and it associated 15,000 or so TCR beta sequences with HLA alleles at 0.05 false discovery rate. The likely explanation for a cluster of highly shared sequence variants was sequencing artifact.

Germline V gene data show CDR1 as LNHDA and CDR2 as SQIVND (reference sequence). The length of the CDR3 is 13 residues. Trimming took off 6 bases at V and 8 bases at J, with 16 bases between the two ends. With regard to this clone: Its antigen remains unidentified.

Use of 60 Vbeta and 13 Jbeta primers characterized the PCR. The table came from immunoSEQ multiplex PCR; TCRdb's copy has only in-frame clones and leaves some out. The sample lists some 140,000 clones, under 80% occurring once. The sequencing sample was made of PBMCs. The sequence was collected from a man aged 25 to 45 in good health and CMV-seronegative. V gene TRBV19 combines with J gene TRBJ1-1; D is perhaps TRBD1 (6 bases). This CDR3 is CASRLQQGLEAFF. CDR3 DNA sequence: TGTGCCAGTAGGCTCCAACAGGGCTTAGAAGCTTTCTTT.